The clone carrying this T cell receptor beta chain was detected once. J lost 8 bases, V lost 6 bases, and 10 bases had no gene match. Germline V gene data show CDR1 as MNHEY and CDR2 as SVGAGI. This CDR3 is built from 15 residues. The data were obtained in a study of blood T cell repertoires in COVID-19. Turning to the study itself: Whether acute or convalescent, the COVID-19 samples came from the United States, Italy and Spain.

The assay was immunoSEQ multiplex PCR, and TCRdb's table has in-frame clones only and misses some. The sample has about 390,000 clones; approximately 87% are singletons. Sequencing was carried out using PBMCs or T cells enriched from blood (not recorded which). The chain carries TRBV6-5 and TRBJ1-4, with 9 bases identical to TRBD1. The receptor comes from a woman between 45 and 65 years old who had recovered from COVID-19. The chain's CDR3 is CASRGKTGGEEKLFF. The CDR3 coding sequence is TGTGCCAGCAGAGGAAAGACAGGGGGAGAGGAAAAACTGTTTTTT.